This T cell receptor beta chain was profiled in a study of cytomegalovirus exposure and HLA in healthy donors. Study findings and constraints: An analysis that was carried out later associated 15,000 to 20,000 TCR beta sequences with HLA alleles at 0.05 false discovery rate. Further analysis, carried out later, found HLA-associated TCR beta chains more clonally expanded than equally common other chains. Reports state that TCR beta sequences accurately predicted most subjects' HLA-A and HLA-B alleles.

Comments on this clone: Antigen specificity is unknown.

Both 60 Vbeta primers and 13 Jbeta primers went into the PCR. Sequenced by immunoSEQ multiplex PCR; TCRdb stores in-frame clones only, minus some. The data contain 55,000 to 80,000 clones, approximately 75% of them singletons. Germline trimming cut 2 bases from V and 2 bases from J; bases unmatched to any gene: 3. The CDR3 loop spans 14 amino acids. Per the germline V gene, CDR1 is MNHNY and CDR2 is SVGAGI (reference sequence). V gene TRBV6-6 combines with J gene TRBJ2-7; 7 nucleotides match TRBD1. The clonotype was recovered from a man in his fifties or sixties in good health and CMV-seropositive. The material sequenced was PBMCs. In DNA form, the CDR3 reads TGTGCCAGCAGTTACAGGGGGCAACCCTACGAGCAGTACTTC. It specifies CASSYRGQPYEQYF.